Listed below are T cell receptor beta chains from one sample, sequenced in a study of beta chain features in type 1 diabetes. Clones were sequenced by immunoSEQ multiplex PCR, and TCRdb holds only the in-frame ones, with some missing. Of 150,000 or so clones detected, approximately 9.8% appear once; the ten largest clones hold 0.55% to 0.75%. Source material: central memory CD4+ T cells from blood. These receptors were collected from a woman aged 40 to 50 in good health. The conserved cysteine and the conserved F or W are not part of the CDR3 here.

v_call	j_call	cdr3_aa
TRBV5-4	TRBJ2-4	ASSPTGGGLAKNIQY
TRBV6-6	TRBJ2-7	ASTAGTGSYEQY
TRBV27	TRBJ2-5	ASSLISGWIETQY
TRBV5-4	TRBJ2-3	ASSLRSGASTDTQY
TRBV6-5	TRBJ1-2	ASSLDSVRNGYT
TRBV19	TRBJ2-1	ATTRGTGVNEQF
TRBV6-5	TRBJ1-6	ASRRQNSPLH
TRBV9	TRBJ2-3	ASRVGGGTDTQY
TRBV6-6	TRBJ2-6	ASTNAGSGGANVLT
TRBV6-5	TRBJ1-3	ASSYTTGPLY
TRBV6-5	TRBJ1-2	ASRLMGYGYT
TRBV5-1	TRBJ1-1	ASSFEGVNTEAF
TRBV6-1	TRBJ2-7	ASQPLRGSSYEQY
TRBV10-3	TRBJ2-5	AIKDREGGETQY
TRBV5-1	TRBJ2-5	ASSLTGETQY
TRBV5-1	TRBJ2-5	ASSSYLRGQETQY
TRBV6-5	TRBJ2-4	ASSYSLATVKNIQY
TRBV5-8	TRBJ1-1	ASSLLGRRGTEAF
TRBV9	TRBJ1-1	ASSVGGQGAEAF
TRBV5-1	TRBJ2-5	TSGTGGQETQY
TRBV5-4	TRBJ1-6	ASTKREGNSPLH
TRBV5-6	TRBJ1-2	ASSVWVQGASGYT
TRBV5-4	TRBJ1-6	ASSFPTGNNSPLH
TRBV7-6	TRBJ1-5	ASSLQSGLNQPQH
TRBV10-3	TRBJ2-2	AITAGTAYTGELF
TRBV4-1	TRBJ1-6	ASSQDRGSPLH
TRBV7-2	TRBJ2-7	ASSPRGTALYEQY
TRBV5-1	TRBJ2-1	ASSALLAGGHGEQF
TRBV7-8	TRBJ2-7	ASSLEAGGFYEQY
TRBV6-1	TRBJ2-1	ASRRQGVRYNEQF
TRBV7-2	TRBJ1-1	ASSSLRGGDTEAF
TRBV19	TRBJ1-5	ASHDLMGAQPQH
TRBV5-1	TRBJ1-3	ASSSSSQGASGNTIY
TRBV6-5	TRBJ1-1	ASRLGQGNTEAF
TRBV7-6	TRBJ1-3	ASSPTGDSGNTIY
TRBV6-1	TRBJ1-2	ASSGLPGNYGYT
TRBV2	TRBJ2-2	ASSVGQGYGELF
TRBV10-3	TRBJ2-2	AISGDGRGELF
TRBV29-1	TRBJ1-5	SVEDLNQGTGSSNQPQH
TRBV4-3	TRBJ2-7	ASGHEQY
TRBV13	TRBJ2-5	ASTAPGETQY
TRBV19	TRBJ2-3	ASSPREADRTDTQY
TRBV7-2	TRBJ2-7	ASSLASIYEQY
TRBV6-6	TRBJ1-4	ASSPDRGKEKLF
TRBV28	TRBJ1-2	ASSLKQGDIYT